This TCR beta chain was recovered during a study of cytomegalovirus exposure and HLA in healthy donors. Remarks on this clone: Its specificity is not known.

Overall study findings and caveats: A few chains tied to CMV proved CMV antigen-specific in vitro. The study labeled more than 150 TCR beta chains cytomegalovirus-associated. That first-cohort TCR clusters tended to co-occur in the 90 to 150 validation repertoires was found in a later analysis. It was reported that the classifier diagnosed cytomegalovirus status with high specificity and sensitivity in both the original and validation cohorts.

The CDR3 totals 11 residues. The germline CDR1 and CDR2 sequences are ENHRY and SYGVKD. V shed 4 bases and J shed 8 bases, with 6 bases lying between them. The table came from immunoSEQ multiplex PCR; TCRdb's copy has only in-frame clones and leaves some out. The sample carries some 250,000 clones, 85% to 90% recorded once. This receptor was obtained from a woman younger than 35 in good health and CMV-seronegative. The sample comprised PBMCs. This sequence joins TRBV10-3 and TRBJ2-1; the D gene is possibly TRBD1 (5 bases). CDR3 bases: TGTGCCATCAGTGCCAGGGATGAGCAGTTCTTC. Translation: CAISARDEQFF.